The TCR beta chain under discussion was sequenced for a study of cytomegalovirus exposure and HLA in healthy donors. Study-wide points: Some TCR beta chains (164 of them) were listed as cytomegalovirus-associated. In a later analysis, at a false discovery rate of 0.05, under 20,000 TCR beta sequences were associated with HLA alleles.

There are 14 residues in the CDR3. Trimming stripped 4 bases from V and 2 bases from J, with 13 bases between. From germline, CDR1 is SGHTS and CDR2 YDEGEE. For this clone: Its antigen is not identified.

The PCR ran on 60 Vbeta and 13 Jbeta primers. Repertoires were generated with immunoSEQ multiplex PCR, while TCRdb's copy carries only in-frame clones and drops some. The table shows some 120,000 clones, with less than 85% occurring only once. The TCR was taken from a male donor in good health and CMV-seronegative. Source material: PBMCs. The rearrangement links TRBV5-8 to TRBJ2-7; possible D gene TRBD2, 6 bases. In DNA, the CDR3 is TGTGCCAGCAGCCGTCCGGGGGAAACCTACGAGCAGTACTTC. This translates into CASSRPGETYEQYF.